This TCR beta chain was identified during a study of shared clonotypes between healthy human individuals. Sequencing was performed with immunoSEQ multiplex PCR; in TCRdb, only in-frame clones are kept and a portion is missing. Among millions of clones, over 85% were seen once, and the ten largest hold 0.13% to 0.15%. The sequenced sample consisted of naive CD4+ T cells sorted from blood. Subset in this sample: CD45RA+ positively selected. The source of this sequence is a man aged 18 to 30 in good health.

The CDR3 is CAISETSGNSYEQYF. DNA of the CDR3: TGTGCCATCAGTGAGACTAGCGGGAACTCCTACGAGCAGTACTTC. The chain employs TRBV10-3 and TRBJ2-7; 10 bases are shared with TRBD2. Germline CDR1 reads ENHRY; CDR2 reads SYGVKD. The CDR3 consists of 15 residues. V lost 2 bases, J lost 0 bases, and 1 base stayed unmatched.